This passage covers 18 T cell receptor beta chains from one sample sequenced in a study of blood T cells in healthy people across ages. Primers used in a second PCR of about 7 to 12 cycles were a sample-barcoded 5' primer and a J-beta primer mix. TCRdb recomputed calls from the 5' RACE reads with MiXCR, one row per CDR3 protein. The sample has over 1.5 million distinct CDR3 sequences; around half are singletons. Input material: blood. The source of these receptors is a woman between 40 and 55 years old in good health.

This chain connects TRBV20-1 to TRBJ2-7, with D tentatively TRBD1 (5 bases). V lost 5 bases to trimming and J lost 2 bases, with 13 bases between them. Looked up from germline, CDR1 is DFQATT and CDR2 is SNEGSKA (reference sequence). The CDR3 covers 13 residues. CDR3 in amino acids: CSAYPVGAYEQYF. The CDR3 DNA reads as TGCAGTGCTTACCCCGTAGGGGCCTACGAGCAGTACTTC.

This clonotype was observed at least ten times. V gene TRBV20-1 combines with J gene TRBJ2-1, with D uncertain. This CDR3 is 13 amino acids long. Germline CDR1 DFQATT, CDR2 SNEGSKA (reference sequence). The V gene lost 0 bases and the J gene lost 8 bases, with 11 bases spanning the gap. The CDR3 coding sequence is TGCAGTGCTAGAGATTCCAACGTAGATGAGCAGTTCTTC. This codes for CSARDSNVDEQFF.

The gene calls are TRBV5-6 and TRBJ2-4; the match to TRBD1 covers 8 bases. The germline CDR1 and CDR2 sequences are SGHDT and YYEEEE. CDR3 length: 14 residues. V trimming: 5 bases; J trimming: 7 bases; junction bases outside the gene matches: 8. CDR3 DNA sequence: TGTGCCAGCAGGGCGACAGGGGCGGGGAACATTCAGTACTTC. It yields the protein CASRATGAGNIQYF.

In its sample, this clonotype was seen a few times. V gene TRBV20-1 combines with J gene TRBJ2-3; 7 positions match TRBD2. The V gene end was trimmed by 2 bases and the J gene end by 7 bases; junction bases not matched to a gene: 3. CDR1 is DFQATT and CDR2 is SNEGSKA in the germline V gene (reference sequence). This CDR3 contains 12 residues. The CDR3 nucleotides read TGCAGTGCTAGATTGACTAGCAATACGCAGTATTTT. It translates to CSARLTSNTQYF.

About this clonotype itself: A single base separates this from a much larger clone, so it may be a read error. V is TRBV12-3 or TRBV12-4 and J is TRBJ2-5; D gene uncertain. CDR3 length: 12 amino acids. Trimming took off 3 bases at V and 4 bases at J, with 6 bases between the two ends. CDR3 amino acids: CASSFKSETQYF. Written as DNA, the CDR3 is TGTGCCAGCAGTTTTAAGTCAGAGACCCAGTACTTC.

This chain's CDR3 is CASSLPGTSNQPQHF. The CDR3 DNA is TGTGCCAGCAGCTTACCAGGGACGAGCAATCAGCCCCAGCATTTT. The chain employs TRBV7-8 and TRBJ1-5; a weak D match, TRBD1 (5 bases). Germline V gene lookup returns CDR1 SGHVS and CDR2 FQNEAQ. The CDR3 covers 15 residues. Deletions cut 2 bases from V and 1 base from J, with 9 bases between.

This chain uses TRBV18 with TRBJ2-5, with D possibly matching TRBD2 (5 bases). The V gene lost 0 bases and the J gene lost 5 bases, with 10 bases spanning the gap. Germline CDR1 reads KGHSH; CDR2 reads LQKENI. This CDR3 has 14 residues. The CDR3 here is CASSPPVGGETQYF. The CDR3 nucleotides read TGTGCCAGCTCACCACCGGTTGGCGGGGAGACCCAGTACTTC.

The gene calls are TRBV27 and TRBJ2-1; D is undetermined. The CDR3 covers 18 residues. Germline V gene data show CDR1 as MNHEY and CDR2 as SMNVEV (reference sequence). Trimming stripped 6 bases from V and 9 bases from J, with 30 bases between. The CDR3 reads CASREYSLGFRHNPEQFF. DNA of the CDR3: TGTGCCAGCAGAGAGTATTCCTTAGGTTTCCGACATAACCCTGAGCAGTTCTTC.

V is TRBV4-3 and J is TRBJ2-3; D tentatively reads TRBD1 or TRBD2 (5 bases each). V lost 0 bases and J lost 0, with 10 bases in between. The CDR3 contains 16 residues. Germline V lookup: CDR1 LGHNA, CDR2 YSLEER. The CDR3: CASSQEIWDSTDTQYF. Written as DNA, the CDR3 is TGCGCCAGCAGCCAAGAAATCTGGGACAGCACAGATACGCAGTATTTT.

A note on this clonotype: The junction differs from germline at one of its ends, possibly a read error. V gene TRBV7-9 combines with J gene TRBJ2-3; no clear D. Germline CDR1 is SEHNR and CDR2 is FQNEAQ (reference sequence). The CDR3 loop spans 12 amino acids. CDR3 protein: CAGSLTSDTQYF. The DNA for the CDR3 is TGTGCCGGCAGCTTAACGTCAGATACGCAGTATTTT.

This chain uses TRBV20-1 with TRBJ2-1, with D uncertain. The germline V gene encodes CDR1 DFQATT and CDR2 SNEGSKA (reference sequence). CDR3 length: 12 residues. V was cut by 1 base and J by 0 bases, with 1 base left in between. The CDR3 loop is CSARVSYNEQFF. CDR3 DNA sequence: TGCAGTGCTAGAGTCTCCTACAATGAGCAGTTCTTC.

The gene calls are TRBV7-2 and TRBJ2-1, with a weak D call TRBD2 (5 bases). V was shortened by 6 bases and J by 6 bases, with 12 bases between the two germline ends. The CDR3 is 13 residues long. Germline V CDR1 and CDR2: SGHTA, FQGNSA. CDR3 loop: CASSSPGVNEQFF. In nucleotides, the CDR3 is TGTGCCAGCAGTTCCCCCGGGGTCAATGAGCAGTTCTTC. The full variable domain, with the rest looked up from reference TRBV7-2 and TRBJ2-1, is GAGVSQSPSNKVTEKGKDVELRCDPISGHTALYWYRQSLGQGLEFLIYFQGNSAPDKSGLPSDRFSAERTGGSVSTLTIQRTQQEDSAVYLCASSSPGVNEQFFGPGTRLTVL.

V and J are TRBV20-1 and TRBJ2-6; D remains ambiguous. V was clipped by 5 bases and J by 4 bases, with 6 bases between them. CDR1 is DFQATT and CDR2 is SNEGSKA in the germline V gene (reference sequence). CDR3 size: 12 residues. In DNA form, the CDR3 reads TGCAGTGCTGGTACCGGGGCCAACGTCCTGACTTTC. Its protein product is CSAGTGANVLTF.

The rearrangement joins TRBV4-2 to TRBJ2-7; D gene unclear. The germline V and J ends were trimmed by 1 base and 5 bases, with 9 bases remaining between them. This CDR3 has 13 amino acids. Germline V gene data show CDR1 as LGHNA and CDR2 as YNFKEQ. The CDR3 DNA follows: TGTGCCAGCAGCCAAGGCGGCGGCCACGAGCAGTACTTC. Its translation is CASSQGGGHEQYF.

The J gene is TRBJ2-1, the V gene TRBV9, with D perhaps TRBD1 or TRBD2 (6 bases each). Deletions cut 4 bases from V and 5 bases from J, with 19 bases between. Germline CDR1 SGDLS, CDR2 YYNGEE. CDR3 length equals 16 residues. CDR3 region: CASSPRVRGAHNEQFF. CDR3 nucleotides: TGTGCCAGCAGCCCAAGGGTTAGGGGGGCCCACAATGAGCAGTTCTTC.

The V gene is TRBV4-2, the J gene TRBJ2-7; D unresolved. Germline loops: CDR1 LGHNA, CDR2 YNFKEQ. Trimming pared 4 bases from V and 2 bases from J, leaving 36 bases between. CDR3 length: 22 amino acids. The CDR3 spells CASSRLRLRNRPPLGVAYEQYF. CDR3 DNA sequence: TGTGCCAGCAGCCGCCTACGTCTCCGAAATCGTCCCCCGCTGGGTGTAGCCTACGAGCAGTACTTC.

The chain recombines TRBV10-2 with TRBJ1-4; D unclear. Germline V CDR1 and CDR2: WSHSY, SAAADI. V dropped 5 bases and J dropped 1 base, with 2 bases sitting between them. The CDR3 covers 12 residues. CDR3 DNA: TGCGCCAGCAGTATAACTAATGAAAAACTGTTTTTT. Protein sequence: CASSITNEKLFF.

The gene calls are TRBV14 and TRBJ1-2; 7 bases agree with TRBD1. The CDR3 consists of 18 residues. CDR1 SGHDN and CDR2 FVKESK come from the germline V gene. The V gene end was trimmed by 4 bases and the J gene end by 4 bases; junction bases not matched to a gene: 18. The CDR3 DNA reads TGTGCCAGCAGCCGATCCGGGACCGAGGGGGCTCGTGGCTATGGCTACACCTTC. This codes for CASSRSGTEGARGYGYTF.